This TCR beta chain was recorded in a study of shared clonotypes between healthy human individuals. Naive CD8 cells lacked CD45RO and underwent positive selection for CCR7, leaving out terminally differentiated effector memory CD45RA+ cells. Original analysis: Filtering differed, since immunoSEQ gave only junction sequences and no quality scores. This table comes from immunoSEQ multiplex PCR, and its TCRdb copy is limited to in-frame clones, with some not included. The DNA was the basis for D and trimming; V, J and clone size are from that table. The data hold about 2,100,000 clones, with around 93% observed a single time. The CDR3 loop spans 14 amino acids. Trimming pared 4 bases from V and 4 bases from J, leaving 12 bases between. Germline CDR1 SGHDT, CDR2 YYEEEE.

This chain links TRBV5-6 with TRBJ1-5; no definite D call. Source material: naive CD8+ T cells from PBMCs. The TCR was taken from a man younger than 35 in good health. Some clones in this sample may be carry-over from other donors' samples. The CDR3 region is CASSRSGNNQPQHF. As DNA, the CDR3 is TGTGCCAGCAGCCGCTCGGGAAATAATCAGCCCCAGCATTTT.